This TCR beta chain comes out of a study of beta chain features in type 1 diabetes. A few counts support this clone. Its antigen is not known. Overall study results and limits: Among all four CD4+ subsets, Type 1 diabetes patients had TCRB CDR3s that were moderately but significantly shorter.

The investigators reverse transcribed all of the isolated RNA, so they sequenced expressed TCRB transcripts. The protocol was immunoSEQ multiplex PCR, while the TCRdb copy is restricted to in-frame clones and leaves out a portion. This table holds 160,000 or so clones, roughly 9% found once. This clonotype originated in a woman in her 30s with type 1 diabetes. The sequencing sample was made of central memory CD4+ T cells from blood.

CDR3: CTSRGGKAGCRADTQYF. The CDR3 bases are TGCACCAGCAGGGGGGGAAAAGCGGGATGTAGGGCAGATACGCAGTATTTT. The chain recombines TRBV1 with TRBJ2-3; the D call in the table, TRBD2, was not verified against the DNA. TRBV1 is termed a pseudogene. The CDR3 extends over 17 amino acids.